These 25 T cell receptor beta chains were all obtained from the same sample, sequenced in a study of monozygotic twins with inflammatory bowel disease. TCRdb re-called the 5' RACE reads and shows each CDR3 protein once, DNA omitted. Its listing shows over 350,000 distinct CDR3 sequences. Sequencing used blood. The receptor source for this set is a human donor with ulcerative colitis or Crohn's disease, or a healthy co-twin of an affected twin (not recorded which).

The gene calls are TRBV10-3 and TRBJ1-6. This CDR3 has 16 amino acids. Germline V gives CDR1 ENHRY, CDR2 SYGVKD. CDR3 protein: CAMEWLGGYHNSPLHF.

The chain recombines TRBV19 with TRBJ1-1; the D call from TCRdb, TRBD1, cannot be confirmed without DNA. Germline V gene lookup returns CDR1 LNHDA and CDR2 SQIVND (reference sequence). The CDR3 has 15 residues. The CDR3 sequence is CASSTNRELNTEAFF.

The rearrangement joins TRBV2 to TRBJ1-6; TCRdb picks TRBD1, but there is no DNA to check that call. CDR1 is SNHLY, CDR2 FYNNEI, per germline. This CDR3 region has 16 residues. CDR3: CASSPDRVSYNSPLHF. Complete variable domain (other parts from reference TRBV2 and TRBJ1-6): EPEVTQTPSHQVTQMGQEVILRCVPISNHLYFYWYRQILGQKVEFLVSFYNNEISEKSEIFDDQFSVERPDGSNFTLKIRSTKLEDSAMYFCASSPDRVSYNSPLHFGNGTRLTVT.

CDR3 protein: CASSLVVYSPLHF. V is TRBV12-3 or TRBV12-4 and J is TRBJ1-6. This CDR3 is 13 amino acids long.

The rearrangement uses TRBV6-5 and TRBJ1-2; the TCRdb D gene call, TRBD1, has no DNA to confirm it. In germline, CDR1 is MNHEY, CDR2 SVGAGI. This CDR3 region has 15 residues. CDR3 sequence: CASSYRGLNSYGYTF.

The chain uses TRBV30 and TRBJ2-3; as DNA is missing, the TRBD2 call by TCRdb cannot be tested. CDR3 length equals 14 residues. Germline V gene lookup returns CDR1 GTSNPN and CDR2 SVGIG (reference sequence). CDR3 amino acids: CACPSGGRTDTQYF. Supplemented by reference TRBV30 and TRBJ2-3, the full variable domain reads SQTIHQWPATLVQPVGSPLSLECTVEGTSNPNLYWYRQAAGRGLQLLFYSVGIGQISSEVPQNLSASRPQDRQFILSSKKLLLSDSGFYLCACPSGGRTDTQYFGPGTRLTVL.

The chain carries TRBV18 and TRBJ2-3; absent DNA, TCRdb's TRBD1 call cannot be checked. Germline-derived CDR1 and CDR2 are KGHSH and LQKENI. The CDR3 is made up of 16 amino acids. The CDR3 spells CASSPLPHRGTDTQYF. Drawing the rest from reference TRBV18 and TRBJ2-3, the complete variable domain is NAGVMQNPRHLVRRRGQEARLRCSPMKGHSHVYWYRQLPEEGLKFMVYLQKENIIDESGMPKERFSAEFPKEGPSILRIQQVVRGDSAAYFCASSPLPHRGTDTQYFGPGTRLTVL.

The V and J genes are TRBV7-3 and TRBJ2-1; TCRdb indicates TRBD1, and absent DNA this call remains unverified. Per germline, CDR1 SGHTA and CDR2 FQGTGA. There are 15 residues in the CDR3. The chain's CDR3 is CASSDGQGVNNEQFF.

The chain has TRBV7-2 and TRBJ2-7; the TCRdb call, TRBD1, lacks DNA for checking. There are 13 residues in the CDR3. Germline-derived CDR1 and CDR2 are SGHTA and FQGNSA. The CDR3 loop reads CASSLGSPSEQYF.

The V call is TRBV12-3 or TRBV12-4, the J call TRBJ2-2; there is no DNA to check the TCRdb D call of TRBD2. This CDR3 has 14 amino acids. CDR3 sequence reads: CASSFGEATGELFF.

The chain couples TRBV20-1 to TRBJ2-4. The germline V gene encodes CDR1 DFQATT and CDR2 SNEGSKA (reference sequence). The CDR3 sequence is 14 residues long. CDR3 protein: CSASVVLAKNIQYF.

V and J are TRBV27 and TRBJ2-7; as DNA is missing, the TRBD1 call by TCRdb cannot be tested. The CDR3 contains 15 residues. Germline V gene lookup returns CDR1 MNHEY and CDR2 SMNVEV (reference sequence). CDR3 region: CASSSDRVWLDEQYF.

The chain couples TRBV28 to TRBJ1-5. CDR3 length equals 16 residues. The V gene's germline CDR1 is MDHEN and CDR2 SYDVKM. The CDR3 is CASSPSGFGLNQPQHF.

The chain links TRBV28 to TRBJ2-5; TCRdb's assignment of TRBD1 cannot be checked, as there is no DNA. The germline V gene encodes CDR1 MDHEN and CDR2 SYDVKM. This CDR3 spans 17 amino acids. The CDR3 here is CASSLGSRGVPSETQYF.

This chain connects TRBV7-2 to TRBJ2-2. The CDR3 is made up of 13 amino acids. Per germline, CDR1 SGHTA and CDR2 FQGNSA. CDR3 in amino acids: CASSFGLSGELFF.

The CDR3 loop reads CASSLGFRLYNEQFF. V is TRBV5-1 and J is TRBJ2-1. Germline CDR1 is SGHRS and CDR2 is YFSETQ. The CDR3 extends over 15 amino acids.

The chain employs TRBV29-1 and TRBJ2-4; without DNA, the TCRdb call of TRBD2 cannot be checked. This CDR3 contains 16 residues. Germline V lookup: CDR1 SQVTM, CDR2 ANQGSEA. The CDR3 reads CSAVAGAPLAKNIQYF.

The rearrangement joins TRBV12-3 or TRBV12-4 to TRBJ2-3; TCRdb's D call, TRBD1, is unchecked because there is no DNA. CDR3 length equals 16 residues. CDR3: CASSIDRALSTDTQYF.

The chain is built from TRBV20-1 and TRBJ1-4. The CDR3 is 16 residues long. From germline, CDR1 is DFQATT and CDR2 SNEGSKA (reference sequence). The chain's CDR3 is CSASLPGLRDKEKLFF.

The chain joins TRBV20-1 to TRBJ2-4; TCRdb returns TRBD2, unconfirmable since there is no DNA. The CDR3 runs 13 residues. Germline V gives CDR1 DFQATT, CDR2 SNEGSKA (reference sequence). CDR3: CSTPQASKNIQYF.

This chain joins TRBV6-5 and TRBJ1-5. The CDR3 is 14 residues long. CDR1 and CDR2 from the germline V gene are MNHEY and SVGAGI. The CDR3 loop is CASSSQNPPEPQHF.

This CDR3 reads CASRTGGTQETQYF. The J gene is TRBJ2-5, the V gene TRBV12-3 or TRBV12-4; without DNA, the TCRdb call of TRBD1 cannot be checked. The CDR3 has 14 amino acids.

This chain joins TRBV6-5 and TRBJ1-2; with no DNA, the TCRdb D assignment of TRBD1 cannot be verified. Germline-derived CDR1 and CDR2 are MNHEY and SVGAGI. The CDR3 extends over 15 amino acids. The chain's CDR3 is CASSYSEGPYYGYTF.

V usage is TRBV12-3 or TRBV12-4 and J usage is TRBJ2-7. The CDR3 loop spans 13 amino acids. The CDR3 here is CASSSSVAYEQYF.

V gene TRBV7-2 combines with J gene TRBJ1-1; the D gene TCRdb calls, TRBD1, cannot be checked with no DNA. The CDR3 has 16 residues. Germline V gene lookup returns CDR1 SGHTA and CDR2 FQGNSA. The CDR3 reads CASSLVGGLLNTEAFF.